A single sample is the source of the 10 T cell receptor beta chains below, sequenced in a study of shared clonotypes between healthy human individuals (TCRdb year 2020). The library relied on the immunoSEQ multiplex PCR assay. TCRdb obtained this table from immuneACCESS and retained in-frame rearrangements with V and J assigned. These tables miss some clones; where compared with another copy, unresolved V genes account for less than half of the shortfall, and the remainder is unexplained. Present in this sample are roughly 330,000 clones, approximately 79% of which were seen just once. About a tenth of the sample lies in the top ten. The material sequenced was memory CD4+ T cells sorted from blood. In the paper's terms, the cell subset or site label means: CD45RA-negative fraction. The receptors come from a man aged 30 to 45 in good health.

The J gene is TRBJ1-2, the V gene TRBV5-8; D possibly corresponds to TRBD1 (6 bases). There are 14 residues in the CDR3. Between the trimmed V and J ends, which lost 0 bases and 10 bases, there was a span of 16 bases. Germline V gene sequence: CDR1 SGHTS, CDR2 YDEGEE. CDR3 amino acids: CASSLVTGWGHYTF. For the CDR3, the DNA is TGTGCCAGCAGCTTGGTGACGGGGTGGGGGCACTACACCTTC.

The genes are TRBV7-9 and TRBJ1-1, with TRBD1 matching over 11 bases. The CDR3 sequence is 16 residues long. After removal of 5 bases from V and 0 bases from J, the junction contained 5 bases not matched to a gene. The germline V gene encodes CDR1 SEHNR and CDR2 FQNEAQ (reference sequence). CDR3 residues: CASSKRTGGVNTEAFF. The CDR3 DNA sequence: TGTGCCAGCAGCAAAAGGACAGGGGGCGTGAACACTGAAGCTTTCTTT.

J is TRBJ1-5 and V is TRBV19; 7 nucleotides line up with TRBD1. The CDR3 consists of 15 residues. In germline, CDR1 is LNHDA, CDR2 SQIVND (reference sequence). V was pared by 5 bases and J by 0 bases, with 4 bases of the junction left unmatched. CDR3 in DNA: TGTGCCAGTAGTCCAGGGGGGAGTAGCAATCAGCCCCAGCATTTT. This sequence encodes CASSPGGSSNQPQHF.

V and J are TRBV7-9 and TRBJ2-7; 11 nucleotides match TRBD2. The V segment lost 6 bases and the J segment 6 bases; nucleotides outside the gene matches: 10. CDR3 length: 15 amino acids. The germline gives CDR1 SEHNR, CDR2 FQNEAQ (reference sequence). CDR3 region: CASRGTSGLNSEQYF. DNA of the CDR3: TGTGCCAGCAGGGGGACTAGCGGCCTGAACTCCGAGCAGTACTTC.

The V call is TRBV4-1, the J call TRBJ1-5; D is possibly TRBD1 (6 bases). CDR3 length: 15 residues. The germline CDR1 and CDR2 sequences are MGHRA and YSYEKL. V was shortened by 0 bases and J by 5 bases, with 11 bases between the two germline ends. The CDR3 loop is CASSQEEQGDQPQHF. In nucleotides, the CDR3 is TGCGCCAGCAGCCAAGAGGAACAGGGAGATCAGCCCCAGCATTTT.

The CDR3 spells CASSLKATSGVVQETQYF. In nucleotides, the CDR3 is TGTGCCAGCAGCTTAAAGGCGACTAGCGGAGTGGTACAAGAGACCCAGTACTTC. The chain combines TRBV7-3 with TRBJ2-5, with 9 bases matching TRBD2. J lost 2 bases, V lost 1 base, and 11 bases had no gene match. CDR1 is SGHTA, CDR2 FQGTGA, per germline. The CDR3 totals 18 residues.

The sample holds a few counts of this clone. This sequence joins TRBV28 and TRBJ1-2; no definite D call. V was trimmed by 2 bases and J by 7 bases, leaving 8 bases between them. The CDR3 extends over 12 amino acids. Germline CDR1 MDHEN, CDR2 SYDVKM. This CDR3 reads CASSLTVPGYTF. The CDR3 nucleotides read TGTGCCAGCAGTTTAACAGTCCCTGGCTACACCTTC.

V is TRBV5-4 and J is TRBJ2-1; the D is unclear. The germline CDR1 and CDR2 sequences are SGHNT and YYREEE (reference sequence). Deletions cut 3 bases from V and 2 bases from J, with 12 bases between. The CDR3 covers 15 residues. The CDR3: CASSSLLGAYNEQFF. The CDR3 DNA reads TGTGCCAGCAGCTCCCTTCTTGGGGCCTACAATGAGCAGTTCTTC. Full variable domain (remainder filled in from reference TRBV5-4 and TRBJ2-1): ETGVTQSPTHLIKTRGQQVTLRCSSQSGHNTVSWYQQALGQGPQFIFQYYREEENGRGNFPPRFSGLQFPNYSSELNVNALELDDSALYLCASSSLLGAYNEQFFGPGTRLTVL.

The chain has TRBV28 and TRBJ2-7; D may be TRBD2 (6 bases). CDR1 is MDHEN and CDR2 is SYDVKM in the germline V gene. This CDR3 region has 15 residues. Trimming stripped 7 bases from V and 3 bases from J, with 19 bases between. The CDR3 nucleotides read TGTGCCAGCACCCCCCGTCGGGACTTAAACTACGAGCAGTACTTC. Its protein is CASTPRRDLNYEQYF.

DNA of the CDR3: TGTGCCAGCTCAGCTCGGGTATTGGGCCCAGGCACCGTTGAAAAACTGTTTTTT. Translation gives CASSARVLGPGTVEKLFF. The V gene is TRBV18, the J gene TRBJ1-4; D uncertain. V was pared by 5 bases and J by 7 bases, with 26 bases between. Germline V CDR1 and CDR2: KGHSH, LQKENI. This CDR3 is built from 18 residues.